These 27 T cell receptor beta chains originate from one sample sequenced in a study of molecular identifiers for immune sequencing clone quantification. TCRdb recomputed calls from the PCR reads with MiXCR, one row per CDR3 protein. Found here are about 640,000 distinct CDR3 sequences, approximately 20% of them singletons; the top ten hold roughly 0.9%. The sequenced sample consisted of naive CD8+ T cells from blood, with Jurkat cell RNA spiked in. Subset given: FACS-sorted CD8+CD4-CCR7+CD45RA+ naive T cells. All receptors come from a human donor in good health. Some libraries in this study had Jurkat cell RNA spiked in.

This clonotype was seen ten or more times. The CDR3 DNA is TGTGCCAGCAGCCCCCAGGGCACCGACTACGAGCAGTACTTC. Translation: CASSPQGTDYEQYF. This chain connects TRBV7-6 to TRBJ2-7, with a weak D call TRBD1 (5 bases). The V gene's germline CDR1 is SGHVS and CDR2 FNYEAQ. V lost 5 bases to trimming and J lost 3 bases, with 14 bases between them. This CDR3 is 14 amino acids long.

This clonotype was recorded many times. The rearrangement joins TRBV29-1 to TRBJ2-2; maybe TRBD1 (6 bases). The CDR3 is 15 amino acids. Germline CDR1 reads SQVTM; CDR2 reads ANQGSEA. The V end lost 2 bases, the J end lost 2 bases, and 12 bases lay between the germline ends. The CDR3 region has the DNA TGCAGCGTTGAAATGGGACACCTTAACACCGGGGAGCTGTTTTTT. It yields the protein CSVEMGHLNTGELFF.

This clonotype was picked up a small number of times. The chain has TRBV19 and TRBJ1-2; 7 nucleotides agree with TRBD1. This CDR3 is built from 16 residues. With V trimmed by 5 bases and J by 6 bases, 15 bases remained unmatched. Germline CDR1 LNHDA, CDR2 SQIVND (reference sequence). Here the CDR3 reads CASSLIHDEGGNGYTF. CDR3 sequence (DNA): TGTGCCAGTAGTCTAATCCACGATGAAGGGGGCAATGGCTACACCTTC.

The chain has TRBV27 and TRBJ2-2; 15 nucleotides align to TRBD2. CDR1 is MNHEY, CDR2 SMNVEV, per germline (reference sequence). V shed 1 base and J 5 bases; nucleotides not matched to a gene: 5. The CDR3 has 18 amino acids. This CDR3 is CASSLLGLAGGGTGELFF. CDR3 bases: TGTGCCAGCAGTTTATTGGGACTAGCGGGAGGTGGGACCGGGGAGCTGTTTTTT.

V usage is TRBV19 and J usage is TRBJ2-1, with D perhaps matching TRBD2 (6 bases). Germline assignment: CDR1 LNHDA and CDR2 SQIVND (reference sequence). The CDR3 is 13 residues long. The V and J ends lost 6 bases and 4 bases respectively, with 10 bases between them. The CDR3 DNA reads TGTGCCAGTAGCAAGGGAGGATACAATGAGCAGTTCTTC. Amino acids: CASSKGGYNEQFF. The variable domain in full, with the rest retrieved from reference TRBV19 and TRBJ2-1, is DGGITQSPKYLFRKEGQNVTLSCEQNLNHDAMYWYRQDPGQGLRLIYYSQIVNDFQKGDIAEGYSVSREKKESFPLTVTSAQKNPTAFYLCASSKGGYNEQFFGPGTRLTVL.

This clonotype was observed a handful of times. This chain uses TRBV18 with TRBJ1-1, with 7 bases matching TRBD1. Germline V gene data show CDR1 as KGHSH and CDR2 as LQKENI. The CDR3 runs to 15 residues. The ends lost 0 bases at V and 4 bases at J; junction bases unmatched: 5. The CDR3 bases are TGTGCCAGCTCACCACCGACAGGGCCCACCACTGAAGCTTTCTTT. Translated: CASSPPTGPTTEAFF.

This clonotype has a count of ten or more. The chain employs TRBV19 and TRBJ2-7; TRBD1 matches 8 bases. Germline V gene sequence: CDR1 LNHDA, CDR2 SQIVND (reference sequence). V was pared by 3 bases and J by 3 bases, with 7 bases of the junction left unmatched. The CDR3 length is 15 residues. CDR3 bases: TGTGCCAGTAGTATCGGTACAGGGGGAGACTACGAGCAGTACTTC. It specifies CASSIGTGGDYEQYF.

This clonotype came up many times. This chain links TRBV7-9 with TRBJ2-2; D unclear. The germline V gene has CDR1 SEHNR and CDR2 FQNEAQ (reference sequence). Trimming took off 1 base at V and 3 bases at J, with 6 bases between the two ends. This CDR3 region has 14 residues. This CDR3 reads CASSLDTYTGELFF. The CDR3 region has the DNA TGTGCCAGCAGCTTAGATACCTACACCGGGGAGCTGTTTTTT.

This clonotype showed up just a few times. The chain combines TRBV7-9 with TRBJ2-1; 8 bases are shared with TRBD2. There are 15 residues in the CDR3. Looked up from germline, CDR1 is SEHNR and CDR2 is FQNEAQ (reference sequence). V shed 5 bases, J shed 12 bases, and the junction held 15 bases outside the gene matches. This CDR3 reads CASSRPANPLAGQFF. The CDR3 region has the DNA TGTGCCAGCAGCCGCCCCGCCAATCCCCTAGCGGGGCAGTTCTTC. Looking up the rest from reference TRBV7-9 and TRBJ2-1 gives the full variable domain: DTGVSQNPRHKITKRGQNVTFRCDPISEHNRLYWYRQTLGQGPEFLTYFQNEAQLEKSRLLSDRFSAERPKGSFSTLEIQRTEQGDSAMYLCASSRPANPLAGQFFGPGTRLTVL.

The V and J genes are TRBV4-1 and TRBJ1-6; TRBD1 aligns across 10 bases. V lost 6 bases to trimming and J lost 9 bases; unmatched junction nucleotides: 11. CDR3 length: 16 amino acids. Germline V gene data show CDR1 as MGHRA and CDR2 as YSYEKL. CDR3 bases: TGCGCCAGCAGTGGGACAGGGGACTTAGGTAGTTCACCCCTCCACTTT. Translated, it gives CASSGTGDLGSSPLHF.

The table lists this clonotype with a count of one. Being one base from a much bigger clone, this may be a read error. The rearrangement uses TRBV19 and TRBJ2-1; no firm D call. The CDR3 is made up of 14 amino acids. Germline V gene lookup returns CDR1 LNHDA and CDR2 SQIVND (reference sequence). CDR3: CAGSTMGGWNEQFF. The CDR3 region has the DNA TGTGCCGGTAGTACGATGGGTGGTTGGAATGAGCAGTTCTTC.

This clonotype was seen repeatedly, ten times or more. The chain recombines TRBV6-5 with TRBJ2-7; unclear D gene. The CDR3 loop spans 13 amino acids. Germline lookup yields CDR1 MNHEY and CDR2 SVGAGI. V was clipped by 0 bases and J by 3 bases, with 6 bases between them. The CDR3 DNA is TGTGCCAGCAGTTACTCGATATTCTACGAGCAGTACTTC. Translated, it gives CASSYSIFYEQYF.

The gene calls are TRBV7-9 and TRBJ1-3; possible D gene TRBD1, 5 bases. The CDR3 extends over 16 amino acids. Between the trimmed V and J ends, which lost 5 bases and 0 bases, there was a span of 14 bases. The germline V gene has CDR1 SEHNR and CDR2 FQNEAQ (reference sequence). The CDR3 sequence: CASSPGIFHSGNTIYF. CDR3 in DNA: TGTGCCAGCAGCCCAGGGATATTCCACTCTGGAAACACCATATATTTT. The complete variable domain, with remaining parts taken from reference TRBV7-9 and TRBJ1-3, reads DTGVSQNPRHKITKRGQNVTFRCDPISEHNRLYWYRQTLGQGPEFLTYFQNEAQLEKSRLLSDRFSAERPKGSFSTLEIQRTEQGDSAMYLCASSPGIFHSGNTIYFGEGSWLTVV.

At least ten counts were recorded for this clonotype. The chain combines TRBV30 with TRBJ2-3; 8 bases line up with TRBD2. Trimming removed 8 bases from V and 4 bases from J; junction bases left unmatched: 11. Germline values: CDR1 GTSNPN, CDR2 SVGIG (reference sequence). This CDR3 has 14 residues. CDR3 sequence: CAEAKAGGSDTQYF. The CDR3 DNA is TGTGCCGAGGCAAAGGCGGGGGGTTCAGATACGCAGTATTTT.

The chain employs TRBV7-3 and TRBJ2-3; 9 nucleotides match TRBD2. This CDR3 has 15 amino acids. With 5 bases clipped from V and 2 bases from J, the junction kept 5 bases outside the gene matches. Per the germline V gene, CDR1 is SGHTA and CDR2 is FQGTGA. This CDR3 is CASSLGLAITDTQYF. The CDR3 region has the DNA TGTGCCAGCAGCCTAGGACTAGCGATCACAGATACGCAGTATTTT. The variable domain in full, completed from reference TRBV7-3 and TRBJ2-3, reads GAGVSQTPSNKVTEKGKYVELRCDPISGHTALYWYRQSLGQGPEFLIYFQGTGAADDSGLPNDRFFAVRPEGSVSTLKIQRTERGDSAVYLCASSLGLAITDTQYFGPGTRLTVL.

The sample holds many counts of this clonotype. This chain connects TRBV7-9 to TRBJ2-7; tentatively, D is TRBD2 (7 bases). V was clipped by 5 bases and J by 2 bases, with 22 bases between them. In germline, CDR1 is SEHNR, CDR2 FQNEAQ (reference sequence). CDR3 length: 17 amino acids. The CDR3 nucleotides are TGTGCCAGCAGCCCACGGGCGGGGGACACACTTCCCTACGAGCAGTACTTC. This encodes CASSPRAGDTLPYEQYF.

Turning to this clonotype: A single base separates this from a much larger clone, so it may be a read error. The chain links TRBV5-1 to TRBJ1-4, with 9 bases lining up with TRBD1. This CDR3 has 19 residues. Germline CDR1 reads SGHRS; CDR2 reads YFSETQ. CDR3 nucleotide sequence: TGCGCCAGCAGCATAGGAAACCGGGACAGGGCGTTTAGAGATGAAAAACTGCTTTTT. This gives the protein CASSIGNRDRAFRDEKLLF.

The J gene is TRBJ2-5, the V gene TRBV19; tentatively, D is TRBD2 (6 bases). V shed 7 bases and J shed 1 base, with 10 bases lying between them. CDR1 is LNHDA and CDR2 is SQIVND in the germline V gene (reference sequence). The CDR3 has 13 amino acids. In DNA form, the CDR3 reads TGTGCCAGTATGGACTACCTCCAAGAGACCCAGTACTTC. Its protein product is CASMDYLQETQYF. Full variable domain (remainder filled in from reference TRBV19 and TRBJ2-5): DGGITQSPKYLFRKEGQNVTLSCEQNLNHDAMYWYRQDPGQGLRLIYYSQIVNDFQKGDIAEGYSVSREKKESFPLTVTSAQKNPTAFYLCASMDYLQETQYFGPGTRLLVL.

In its sample, this clonotype was seen many times. J is TRBJ2-7 and V is TRBV12-3 or TRBV12-4, with 7 bases matching TRBD2. This CDR3 comprises 13 residues. V lost 7 bases, J lost 7 bases, and 10 bases stayed unmatched. The CDR3 sequence: CASTNSGVDEQYF. The CDR3 nucleotides read TGTGCCAGCACGAACAGCGGGGTGGATGAGCAGTACTTC.

In regard to this clonotype: This could be a read error, since a much larger clone is one nucleotide away. The chain carries TRBV12-5 and TRBJ2-7; D is undetermined. Germline lookup yields CDR1 LGHNT and CDR2 FRNRAP. CDR3 size: 13 residues. Trimming stripped 3 bases from V and 0 bases from J, with 6 bases between. CDR3 in amino acids: CASGFCSSYEQYF. In nucleotides, the CDR3 is TGTGCTAGTGGTTTTTGCAGCTCCTACGAGCAGTACTTC.

This clonotype was counted ten times or more. The V call is TRBV7-9, the J call TRBJ2-5; D is possibly TRBD1 or TRBD2 (5 bases each). Trimming removed 1 base at V and 1 base at J, with 13 bases between. The CDR3 runs 16 residues. Germline-derived CDR1 and CDR2 are SEHNR and FQNEAQ (reference sequence). The DNA of the CDR3 is TGTGCCAGCAGCTTAGTTGGGGGTTCTGCCCAAGAGACCCAGTACTTC. Translating gives CASSLVGGSAQETQYF.

At least ten counts were recorded for this clonotype. In DNA, the CDR3 is TGCGCCAGCAGCCAGACCCAGGGAGCAGATACGCAGTATTTT. Translation gives CASSQTQGADTQYF. The chain has TRBV4-1 and TRBJ2-3; D may be TRBD1 or TRBD2 (5 bases each). V was trimmed by 3 bases and J by 4 bases, leaving 11 bases between them. Germline CDR1 and CDR2: MGHRA and YSYEKL. There are 14 residues in the CDR3.

This clonotype was counted ten times or more. The rearrangement links TRBV7-9 to TRBJ1-2; D not certain. The CDR3 extends over 16 amino acids. Looked up from germline, CDR1 is SEHNR and CDR2 is FQNEAQ (reference sequence). The V end was cut by 4 bases, the J end by 1 base, with 16 bases between. The CDR3 region is CASSSLLDALNYGYTF. The CDR3 region has the DNA TGTGCCAGCAGCTCACTCCTGGACGCACTTAACTATGGCTACACCTTC.

Remarks on this clonotype: It may be a read error: a sequence one base away is much more abundant. The V gene is TRBV7-8, the J gene TRBJ2-1; the D gene is possibly TRBD2 (6 bases). The V gene's germline CDR1 is SGHVS and CDR2 FQNEAQ. The CDR3 sequence is 15 residues long. The chain's CDR3 is CASSPQRLVNNEQSF. The CDR3 DNA follows: TGTGCCAGCAGCCCTCAGAGACTAGTTAACAATGAGCAGTCCTTC.

In this sample, this clonotype turned up a few times. The chain has TRBV27 and TRBJ2-7, with TRBD1 matching over 8 bases. Per the germline V gene, CDR1 is MNHEY and CDR2 is SMNVEV (reference sequence). The junction had 6 bases not matched to a gene; V was cut back by 1 base and J by 4 bases. This CDR3 is 15 amino acids long. The CDR3 is CASSLWAGGTYEQYF. The DNA of the CDR3 is TGTGCCAGCAGTTTATGGGCAGGGGGCACGTACGAGCAGTACTTC.

There are many counts of this clonotype. The rearrangement uses TRBV7-9 and TRBJ2-3, with 13 bases aligning to TRBD2. Germline values: CDR1 SEHNR, CDR2 FQNEAQ (reference sequence). After removal of 5 bases from V and 4 bases from J, the junction contained 6 bases not matched to a gene. The CDR3 contains 16 residues. CDR3 bases: TGTGCCAGCAGCCAGGGACTAGCGGGATCACCAGATACGCAGTATTTT. Translation: CASSQGLAGSPDTQYF.

In regard to this clonotype: It may be a read error: a sequence one base away is much more abundant. The chain joins TRBV20-1 to TRBJ2-3, with D possibly called TRBD1 or TRBD2 (5 bases each). This CDR3 is built from 14 residues. Germline loops: CDR1 DFQATT, CDR2 SNEGSKA (reference sequence). V was shortened by 0 bases and J by 8 bases, with 15 bases between the two germline ends. CDR3 sequence: CSARDPGTAGTQYF. The CDR3 DNA reads TGCAGTGCTAGAGACCCAGGGACGGCAGGTACGCAGTATTTT.